Listed below are T cell receptor beta chains from one sample, sequenced in a study of T cells in Graves' hyperthyroidism and ophthalmopathy. TCRdb called the multiplex PCR reads again in MiXCR, with one record for every CDR3 protein. The table includes some 490,000 distinct CDR3 sequences, approximately 23% detected once. The specimen sequenced was blood. Receptors originate from a woman between 65 and 79 years old with Graves' ophthalmopathy. Each CDR3 is given with its conserved first and last residue. Fields, in order: J gene, V gene, D gene, clone size, CDR3 protein, CDR3 DNA. D genes are given only for firm matches. The size entry is marked missing in some rows and otherwise reads once, few, many or a size class.

TRBJ2-7,TRBV5-1,NA,NA,CASSLQDTTYEQYF,TGCGCCAGCAGCTTACAGGACACCACCTACGAGCAGTACTTC
TRBJ2-3,TRBV20-1,TRBD2,NA,CSARAGLAGPTTDTQYF,TGCAGTGCTAGAGCGGGACTAGCGGGACCCACCACAGATACGCAGTATTTT
TRBJ1-1,TRBV12-5,NA,few,CASCTGVHTEAFF,TGTGCTAGTTGTACAGGAGTGCACACTGAAGCTTTCTTT
TRBJ2-5,TRBV2,NA,many,CASRQETQYF,TGTGCCAGCAGGCAAGAGACCCAGTACTTC
TRBJ2-1,TRBV6-5,TRBD1,few,CASSYRPPDRAGYEQFF,TGTGCCAGCAGTTACCGTCCGCCGGACAGGGCAGGATATGAGCAGTTCTTC
TRBJ2-2,TRBV19,TRBD2,NA,CASTGLAAGELFF,TGTGCCAGTACAGGACTAGCTGCCGGGGAGCTGTTTTTT
TRBJ1-1,TRBV6-1,NA,few,CASSGERLEAFF,TGTGCCAGCAGCGGGGAGAGGCTCGAAGCTTTCTTT
TRBJ2-3,TRBV5-1,NA,many,CASSLRGGSTDTQYF,TGCGCCAGCAGCTTAAGAGGCGGGAGCACAGATACGCAGTATTTT
TRBJ1-1,TRBV6-1,NA,many,CASRPGTRENTEAFF,TGTGCCAGCAGACCGGGGACGCGAGAGAACACTGAAGCTTTCTTT
TRBJ2-3,TRBV6-2/TRBV6-3,NA,many,CASGWGHSTDTQYF,TGTGCCAGTGGTTGGGGGCATAGCACAGATACGCAGTATTTT
TRBJ1-1,TRBV5-6,TRBD1,few,CASSPLDRANTEAFF,TGTGCCAGCAGCCCCCTCGACAGGGCCAACACTGAAGCTTTCTTT
TRBJ2-3,TRBV18,NA,many,CASSPRGSATDTQYF,TGTGCCAGCTCACCGAGGGGCAGCGCCACAGATACGCAGTATTTT
TRBJ1-1,TRBV27,NA,NA,CASRLQVQITEAFF,TGTGCCAGCAGATTACAGGTACAGATCACTGAAGCTTTCTTT
TRBJ2-5,TRBV15,NA,NA,CATSGRRAEVTQYF,TGTGCCACCAGCGGAAGGAGGGCCGAGGTGACCCAGTACTTC
TRBJ2-7,TRBV7-3,NA,NA,CASSPGPLGGSYEQYF,TGTGCCAGCAGCCCCGGGCCCCTTGGGGGCTCCTACGAGCAGTACTTC
TRBJ2-2,TRBV7-2,NA,NA,CASSPQPRFGELFF,TGTGCCAGCAGCCCCCAGCCCAGGTTCGGGGAGCTGTTTTTT
TRBJ1-1,TRBV6-1,NA,NA,CASSADTFPTEAFF,TGTGCCAGCAGTGCGGACACTTTCCCTACTGAAGCTTTCTTT
TRBJ2-3,TRBV7-2,NA,few,CASSFRQGPELPSTDTQYF,TGTGCCAGCAGCTTCAGGCAAGGGCCGGAGCTTCCTAGCACAGATACGCAGTATTTT
TRBJ2-1,TRBV6-1,TRBD1,few,CASSSYRTGGDNEQFF,TGTGCCAGCAGTAGTTATCGGACAGGGGGGGACAATGAGCAGTTCTTC
TRBJ2-3,TRBV27,TRBD2,few,CASSPGGPGTQYF,TGTGCCAGCAGTCCGGGAGGGCCGGGTACGCAGTATTTT
TRBJ1-4,TRBV12-3/TRBV12-4,NA,NA,CASSFGGFNEKLFF,TGTGCCAGCAGTTTCGGTGGATTTAATGAAAAACTGTTTTTT
TRBJ2-4,TRBV30,TRBD2,few,CAWGLANIQYF,TGTGCCTGGGGACTAGCGAACATTCAGTACTTC
TRBJ2-3,TRBV5-6,NA,NA,CASSSDSTDTQYF,TGTGCCAGCAGCTCGGACAGCACAGATACGCAGTATTTT
TRBJ2-2,TRBV20-1,NA,many,CSAKGLITGELFF,TGCAGTGCTAAGGGACTTATCACCGGGGAGCTGTTTTTT
TRBJ1-1,TRBV5-1,NA,few,CASSLDWFRGQNTEAFF,TGCGCCAGCAGCTTGGATTGGTTCCGGGGGCAGAACACTGAAGCTTTCTTT
TRBJ1-2,TRBV12-5,NA,many,CASGSPPAGPSNYGYTF,TGTGCTAGTGGTTCACCCCCGGCAGGGCCTTCTAACTATGGCTACACCTTC
TRBJ2-7,TRBV2,TRBD1,NA,CASTLRTGVYEQYF,TGTGCCAGCACTCTGCGGACAGGGGTATACGAGCAGTACTTC
TRBJ1-1,TRBV3-1,NA,many,CASSQGGRKNTEAFF,TGTGCCAGCAGCCAAGGTGGCAGGAAGAACACTGAAGCTTTCTTT
TRBJ2-1,TRBV7-3,NA,NA,CASSPTGAGASYNEQFF,TGTGCCAGCAGCCCCACGGGGGCGGGAGCATCCTACAATGAGCAGTTCTTC
TRBJ1-1,TRBV5-6,NA,NA,CASSLVGSAEAFF,TGTGCCAGCAGCTTGGTAGGGAGCGCTGAAGCTTTCTTT
TRBJ2-4,TRBV11-1,TRBD2,few,CASSRGRGGSETAKNIQYF,TGTGCCAGCAGCCGCGGTCGGGGCGGGAGTGAAACTGCCAAAAACATTCAGTACTTC
TRBJ2-4,TRBV20-1,NA,NA,CSAKDGVNIQYF,TGCAGTGCTAAAGACGGCGTTAACATTCAGTACTTC
TRBJ2-2,TRBV6-2/TRBV6-3,TRBD2,NA,CASSYRLAGDTGELFF,TGTGCCAGCAGTTACCGACTAGCGGGAGACACCGGGGAGCTGTTTTTT
TRBJ2-7,TRBV27,NA,NA,CASSLGIRLEQYF,TGTGCCAGCAGTTTAGGAATTAGGCTCGAGCAGTACTTC
TRBJ1-1,TRBV12-3/TRBV12-4,NA,many,CASISNLTAATEAFF,TGTGCCAGCATCTCGAACTTGACAGCTGCCACTGAAGCTTTCTTT
TRBJ1-2,TRBV5-1,NA,NA,CASSFRDHGYTF,TGCGCCAGCAGCTTCAGGGATCATGGCTACACCTTC
TRBJ1-1,TRBV7-6,NA,many,CASSSPGTTEAFF,TGTGCCAGCAGCTCCCCGGGGACCACTGAAGCTTTCTTT
TRBJ2-7,TRBV28,TRBD2,few,CASSFSTSGAYEQYF,TGTGCCAGCAGTTTTTCTACTAGCGGGGCCTACGAGCAGTACTTC
TRBJ2-7,TRBV6-1,TRBD1,many,CASSSHPPGQGISEQYF,TGTGCCAGCAGTTCACACCCCCCGGGACAGGGAATAAGTGAGCAGTACTTC
TRBJ2-7,TRBV20-1,NA,NA,CSATGSGYEQYF,TGCAGCGCAACAGGGAGCGGCTACGAGCAGTACTTC
TRBJ1-5,TRBV6-1,NA,few,CASSEGSGQPQHF,TGTGCCAGCAGTGAAGGATCGGGACAGCCCCAGCATTTT
TRBJ1-1,TRBV6-1,NA,many,CASSEAGGNTEAFF,TGTGCCAGCAGTGAAGCAGGGGGAAACACTGAAGCTTTCTTT
TRBJ2-7,TRBV7-2,TRBD1,NA,CASSLGQTTFYEQYF,TGTGCCAGCAGCTTGGGACAGACTACGTTCTACGAGCAGTACTTC
TRBJ1-3,TRBV3-1,NA,NA,CASSGTTGNTIYF,TGTGCCAGCAGTGGGACTACTGGAAACACCATATATTTT
TRBJ2-7,TRBV11-2,TRBD2,NA,CASSLGLAGDVYEQYF,TGTGCCAGCAGCTTAGGACTAGCGGGAGATGTCTACGAGCAGTACTTC
TRBJ2-3,TRBV12-3/TRBV12-4,NA,NA,CASRPGLTITDTQYF,TGTGCCAGCAGGCCGGGACTCACAATCACAGATACGCAGTATTTT